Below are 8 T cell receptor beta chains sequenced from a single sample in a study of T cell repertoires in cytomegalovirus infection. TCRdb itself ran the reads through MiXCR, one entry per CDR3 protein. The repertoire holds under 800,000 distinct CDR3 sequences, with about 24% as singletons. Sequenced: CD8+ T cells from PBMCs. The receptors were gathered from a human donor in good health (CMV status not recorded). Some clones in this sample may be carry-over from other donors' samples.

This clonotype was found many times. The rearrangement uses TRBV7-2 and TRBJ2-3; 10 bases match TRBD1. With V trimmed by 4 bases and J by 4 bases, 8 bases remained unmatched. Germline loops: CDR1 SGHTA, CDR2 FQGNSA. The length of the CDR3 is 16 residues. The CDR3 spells CASSSTGGAGADTQYF. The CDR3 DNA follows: TGTGCCAGCAGCTCGACAGGGGGCGCCGGGGCAGATACGCAGTATTTT.

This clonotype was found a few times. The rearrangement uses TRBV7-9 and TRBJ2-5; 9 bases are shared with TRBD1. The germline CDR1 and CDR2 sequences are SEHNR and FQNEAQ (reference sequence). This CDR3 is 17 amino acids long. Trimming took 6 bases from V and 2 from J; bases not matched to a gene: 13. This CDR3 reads CASSQIVWDRAQETQYF. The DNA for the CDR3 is TGTGCCAGCAGTCAAATAGTCTGGGACAGGGCACAAGAGACCCAGTACTTC.

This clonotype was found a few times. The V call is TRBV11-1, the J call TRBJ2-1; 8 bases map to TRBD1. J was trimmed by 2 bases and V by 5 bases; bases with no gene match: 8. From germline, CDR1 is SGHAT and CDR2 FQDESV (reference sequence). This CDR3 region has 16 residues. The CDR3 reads CASSTRTGKPYNEQFF. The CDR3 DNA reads TGTGCCAGCAGCACCAGGACAGGGAAACCCTACAATGAGCAGTTCTTC.

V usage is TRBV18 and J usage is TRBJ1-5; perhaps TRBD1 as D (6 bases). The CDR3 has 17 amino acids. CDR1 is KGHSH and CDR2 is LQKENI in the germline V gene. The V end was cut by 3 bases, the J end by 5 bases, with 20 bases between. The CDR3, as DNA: TGTGCCAGCTCACCTGACCCCATGGACAGCTGGGATCAGCCCCAGCATTTT. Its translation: CASSPDPMDSWDQPQHF.

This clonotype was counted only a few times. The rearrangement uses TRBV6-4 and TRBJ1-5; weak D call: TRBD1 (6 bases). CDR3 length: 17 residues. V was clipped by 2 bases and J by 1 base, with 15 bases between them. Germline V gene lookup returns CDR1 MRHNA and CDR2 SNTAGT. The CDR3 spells CASSDLFSDRSNQPQHF. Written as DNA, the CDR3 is TGTGCCAGCAGTGACCTGTTTAGCGACAGGAGCAATCAGCCCCAGCATTTT.

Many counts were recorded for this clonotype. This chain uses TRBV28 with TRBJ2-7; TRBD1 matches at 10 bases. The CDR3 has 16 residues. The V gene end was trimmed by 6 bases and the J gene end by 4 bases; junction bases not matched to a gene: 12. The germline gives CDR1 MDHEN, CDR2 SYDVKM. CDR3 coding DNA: TGTGCCAGCAGCCTTACCGTTTCGGACAGGGGGTACGAGCAGTACTTC. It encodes CASSLTVSDRGYEQYF. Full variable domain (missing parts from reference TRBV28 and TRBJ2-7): DVKVTQSSRYLVKRTGEKVFLECVQDMDHENMFWYRQDPGLGLRLIYFSYDVKMKEKGDIPEGYSVSREKKERFSLILESASTNQTSMYLCASSLTVSDRGYEQYFGPGTRLTVT.

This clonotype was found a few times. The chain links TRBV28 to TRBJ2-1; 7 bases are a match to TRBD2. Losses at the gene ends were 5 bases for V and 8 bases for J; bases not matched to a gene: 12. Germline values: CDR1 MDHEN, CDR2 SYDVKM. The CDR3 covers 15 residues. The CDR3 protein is CASSDRIGGGDEQFF. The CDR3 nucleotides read TGTGCCAGCAGTGACCGGATCGGTGGGGGGGATGAGCAGTTCTTC.

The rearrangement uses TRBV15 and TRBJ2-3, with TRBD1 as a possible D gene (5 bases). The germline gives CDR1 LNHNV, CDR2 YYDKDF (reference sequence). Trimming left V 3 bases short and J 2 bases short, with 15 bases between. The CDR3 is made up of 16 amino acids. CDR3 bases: TGTGCCACCAGCAGCCTCAGGGTAGGAGACACAGATACGCAGTATTTT. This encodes CATSSLRVGDTDTQYF.